This T cell receptor beta chain derives from a study of blood T cell repertoires in COVID-19. Overall study context: Acute and convalescent COVID-19 samples came from the United States, Italy and Spain.

Germline V gene data show CDR1 as SGDLS and CDR2 as YYNGEE. CDR3 length: 15 amino acids. The ends were cut back, 0 bases at V and 4 bases at J, with 13 bases in the middle. Sequencing was performed with immunoSEQ multiplex PCR; in TCRdb, only in-frame clones are kept and a portion is missing. The data contain 250,000 or so clones, about nine tenths of them seen just once; the ten biggest clones take up 4.1%. This clone was recorded once. Allocation to cohorts depended on clinical history reported by the participants. The sequencing sample was made of PBMCs or T cells enriched from blood (not recorded which). The chain joins TRBV9 to TRBJ1-1; D possibly corresponds to TRBD1 (5 bases). The source is a woman under 40 with acute COVID-19. In nucleotides, the CDR3 is TGTGCCAGCAGCGTAGGTCGGGGGAAAGGCACTGAAGCTTTCTTT. Protein product: CASSVGRGKGTEAFF.